This T cell receptor beta chain derives from a study of memory CD4+ T cells and cytomegalovirus serostatus. The wider study: This sample comes from healthy Belgian adults, fewer than ten CMV seropositive, approximately 25 seronegative.

The sort gate was single viable CD3+CD4+CD8-CD45RO+ cells for memory CD4+ T cells. Measured with immunoSEQ multiplex PCR; TCRdb has only the in-frame clones, and not every one. The profile shows some 48,000 clones, roughly three quarters of them singletons. General study points: Of roughly 180 reported CMV TCRbeta sequences, around 62 were found in memory CD4+ repertoires.

Comments on this clone: Its antigen remains unidentified.

This receptor was obtained from an adult in good health and CMV-seronegative. Material: memory CD4+ T cells from blood.

CDR3: CASSDTLQGYEQYF. The CDR3 nucleotides are TGTGCCAGCAGCGATACTTTACAGGGATACGAGCAGTACTTC. This chain connects TRBV6-5 to TRBJ2-7, with a possible D match to TRBD1 (6 bases). The CDR3 is made up of 14 amino acids. Germline lookup yields CDR1 MNHEY and CDR2 SVGAGI. Between the trimmed V and J ends, which lost 6 bases and 4 bases, there was a span of 16 bases.